The 11 T cell receptor beta chains presented below share a single source sample, sequenced in a study of cytomegalovirus exposure and HLA in healthy donors. In the PCR, 60 Vbeta and 13 Jbeta primers were used. The assay was immunoSEQ multiplex PCR, and TCRdb's table has in-frame clones only and misses some. The data show about 190,000 clones, with 79% seen just once and 1.6% held by the top ten. Sequenced input: PBMCs. The receptors come from a woman aged 18-35 years in good health and CMV-seronegative.

V is TRBV6-1 and J is TRBJ1-5; possible D gene TRBD1, 6 bases. There are 13 residues in the CDR3. Trimming left V 8 bases short and J 0 bases short, with 8 bases between. Germline V CDR1 and CDR2: MNHNS, SASEGT. CDR3: CASQGPSNQPQHF. The CDR3 coding sequence is TGTGCCAGCCAGGGGCCTAGCAATCAGCCCCAGCATTTT.

This chain uses TRBV12-5 with TRBJ2-1, with 11 positions matching TRBD2. CDR1 and CDR2 from the germline V gene are LGHNT and FRNRAP. CDR3 length: 17 amino acids. V was pared by 2 bases and J by 4 bases, with 7 bases of the junction left unmatched. CDR3 residues: CASGLNPGTSGYNEQFF. The CDR3 nucleotides read TGTGCTAGTGGTTTGAACCCTGGGACTAGCGGTTACAATGAGCAGTTCTTC.

This clone appeared once. V and J are TRBV10-1 and TRBJ2-1, with no clear D. The CDR3 covers 13 residues. Germline loops: CDR1 WNHNN, CDR2 SYGVQD (reference sequence). The V and J ends lost 2 bases and 5 bases respectively, with 7 bases between them. CDR3 nucleotide sequence: TGCGCCAGCAGTGAGGTTCGGGACAATGAGCAGTTCTTC. Amino acid sequence: CASSEVRDNEQFF.

This clone has a handful of counts. The chain joins TRBV28 to TRBJ2-1; D is unclear. V lost 2 bases to trimming and J lost 0 bases, with 8 bases between them. There are 15 residues in the CDR3. Germline lookup yields CDR1 MDHEN and CDR2 SYDVKM. This chain's CDR3 is CASSLISPSYNEQFF. The CDR3 DNA is TGTGCCAGCAGTTTAATTAGCCCCTCCTACAATGAGCAGTTCTTC.

V usage is TRBV13 and J usage is TRBJ2-1; D call uncertain. Per the germline V gene, CDR1 is PRHDT and CDR2 is FYEKMQ (reference sequence). This CDR3 has 14 residues. Deletions cut 2 bases from V and 4 bases from J, with 9 bases between. CDR3 sequence reads: CASSLKTNYNEQFF. The DNA for the CDR3 is TGTGCCAGCAGCTTAAAGACAAATTACAATGAGCAGTTCTTC.

The chain uses TRBV6-5 and TRBJ2-2; weak D call: TRBD2 (6 bases). The germline V gene has CDR1 MNHEY and CDR2 SVGAGI. The germline V and J ends were trimmed by 5 bases and 8 bases, with 9 bases remaining between them. CDR3 length equals 12 residues. The CDR3 here is CASSVRGGELFF. The CDR3 DNA is TGTGCCAGCAGTGTTCGGGGGGGGGAGCTGTTTTTT.

The chain uses TRBV7-3 and TRBJ2-7; perhaps TRBD2 as D (5 bases). V lost 0 bases to trimming and J lost 2 bases, with 5 bases between them. The CDR3 spans 13 residues. The germline gives CDR1 SGHTA, CDR2 FQGTGA. The chain's CDR3 is CASSLTGTYEQYF. DNA of the CDR3: TGTGCCAGCAGCTTAACCGGGACCTACGAGCAGTACTTC.

The rearrangement links TRBV4-3 to TRBJ1-5; D is undetermined. The CDR3 spans 17 residues. V lost 0 bases to trimming and J lost 9 bases, with 21 bases between them. CDR1 and CDR2 from the germline V gene are LGHNA and YSLEER. The DNA for the CDR3 is TGCGCCAGCAGCCAAGATATACGGACGGAGGCGATCTGGCCCCAGCATTTT. Translated: CASSQDIRTEAIWPQHF.

J is TRBJ2-7 and V is TRBV28, with 7 bases that match TRBD2. The CDR3 length is 16 residues. The J segment lost 0 bases and the V segment lost 1 base, leaving 6 bases of the junction unmatched. Germline CDR1 reads MDHEN; CDR2 reads SYDVKM. CDR3: CASSLLASGYSYEQYF. CDR3 DNA sequence: TGTGCCAGCAGTTTATTGGCTAGCGGTTACTCCTACGAGCAGTACTTC.

The count of this clone is one. This chain uses TRBV27 with TRBJ2-7, with D possibly TRBD2 on 5 matching bases. The V gene lost 5 bases and the J gene lost 0 bases, with 14 bases spanning the gap. The germline CDR1 and CDR2 sequences are MNHEY and SMNVEV (reference sequence). There are 15 residues in the CDR3. CDR3 region: CASSPWTGNSYEQYF. Here the CDR3 DNA reads TGTGCCAGCAGTCCCTGGACTGGGAACTCCTACGAGCAGTACTTC.

The V call is TRBV19, the J call TRBJ1-6; D not certain. The CDR3 length is 14 residues. Looked up from germline, CDR1 is LNHDA and CDR2 is SQIVND (reference sequence). The V and J ends lost 11 bases and 10 bases respectively, with 21 bases between them. The CDR3 nucleotides read TGTGCCTCCAAGGGTGGAGGGAGCCCGTCACCCCTCCACTTT. This encodes CASKGGGSPSPLHF.